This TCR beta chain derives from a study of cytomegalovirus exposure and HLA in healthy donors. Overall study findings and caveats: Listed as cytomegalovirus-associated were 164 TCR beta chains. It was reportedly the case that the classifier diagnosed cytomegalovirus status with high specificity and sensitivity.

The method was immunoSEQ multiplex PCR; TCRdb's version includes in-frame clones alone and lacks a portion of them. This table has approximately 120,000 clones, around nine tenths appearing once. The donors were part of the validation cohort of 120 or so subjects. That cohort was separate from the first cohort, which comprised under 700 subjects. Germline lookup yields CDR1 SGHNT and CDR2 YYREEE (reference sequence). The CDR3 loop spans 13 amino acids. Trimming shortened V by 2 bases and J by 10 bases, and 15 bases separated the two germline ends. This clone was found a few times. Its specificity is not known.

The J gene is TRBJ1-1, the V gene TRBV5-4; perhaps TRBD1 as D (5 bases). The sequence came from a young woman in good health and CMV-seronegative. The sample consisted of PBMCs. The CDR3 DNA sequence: TGTGCCAGCAGCTTAGGTCAGCTGGGGGGAGCTTTCTTT. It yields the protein CASSLGQLGGAFF.